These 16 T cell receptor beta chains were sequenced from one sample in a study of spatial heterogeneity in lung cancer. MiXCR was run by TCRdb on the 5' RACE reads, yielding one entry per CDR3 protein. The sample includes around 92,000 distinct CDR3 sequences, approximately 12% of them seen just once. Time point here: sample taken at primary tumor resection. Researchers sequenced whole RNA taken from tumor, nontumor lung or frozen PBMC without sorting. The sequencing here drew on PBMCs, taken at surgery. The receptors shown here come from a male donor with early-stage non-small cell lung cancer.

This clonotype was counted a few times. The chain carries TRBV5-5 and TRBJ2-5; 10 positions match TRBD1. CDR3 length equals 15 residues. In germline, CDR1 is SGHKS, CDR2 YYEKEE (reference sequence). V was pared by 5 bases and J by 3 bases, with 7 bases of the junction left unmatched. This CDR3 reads CASRHRGTGEETQYF. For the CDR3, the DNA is TGTGCCAGCAGACACCGAGGGACAGGGGAAGAGACCCAGTACTTC.

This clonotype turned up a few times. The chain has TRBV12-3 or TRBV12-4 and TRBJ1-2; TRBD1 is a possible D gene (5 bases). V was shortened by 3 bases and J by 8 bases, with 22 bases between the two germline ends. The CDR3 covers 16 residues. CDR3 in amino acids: CASSFGPGGRRMGYTF. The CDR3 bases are TGTGCCAGCAGTTTTGGCCCCGGGGGAAGGCGAATGGGCTACACCTTC.

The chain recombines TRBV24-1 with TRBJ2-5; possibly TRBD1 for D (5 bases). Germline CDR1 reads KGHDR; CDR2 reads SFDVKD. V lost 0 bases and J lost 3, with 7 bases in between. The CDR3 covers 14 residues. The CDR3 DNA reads TGTGCCACCAGTGATTTGGACAGTGAAGAGACCCAGTACTTC. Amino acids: CATSDLDSEETQYF.

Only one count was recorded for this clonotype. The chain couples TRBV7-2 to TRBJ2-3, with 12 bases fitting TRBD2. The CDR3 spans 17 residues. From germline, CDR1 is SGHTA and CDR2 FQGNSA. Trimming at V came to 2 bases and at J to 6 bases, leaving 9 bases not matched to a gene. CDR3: CASSLISTSGGMDTQYF. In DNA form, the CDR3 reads TGTGCCAGCAGCTTAATTTCGACTAGCGGGGGCATGGATACGCAGTATTTT.

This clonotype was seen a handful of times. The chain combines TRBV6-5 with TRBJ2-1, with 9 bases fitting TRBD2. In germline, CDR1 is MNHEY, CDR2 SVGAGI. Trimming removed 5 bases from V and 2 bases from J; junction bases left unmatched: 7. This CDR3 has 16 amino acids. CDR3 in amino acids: CASSRLAGPPYNEQFF. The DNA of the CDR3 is TGTGCCAGCAGTCGTCTAGCGGGGCCTCCCTACAATGAGCAGTTCTTC.

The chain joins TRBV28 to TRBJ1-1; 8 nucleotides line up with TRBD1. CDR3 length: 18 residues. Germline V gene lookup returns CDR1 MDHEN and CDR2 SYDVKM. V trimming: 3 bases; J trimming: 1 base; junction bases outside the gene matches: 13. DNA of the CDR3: TGTGCCAGCAGTTTCCGAGCGGACAGGGATTCTAAGAACACTGAAGCTTTCTTT. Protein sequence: CASSFRADRDSKNTEAFF.

CDR3 DNA sequence: TGTGCCTGGGCCCCGACGACCGGGGAGCTGTTTTTT. It translates to CAWAPTTGELFF. The J gene is TRBJ2-2, the V gene TRBV30; D call uncertain. Trimming pared 5 bases from V and 5 bases from J, leaving 9 bases between. The CDR3 extends over 12 amino acids. The germline V gene has CDR1 GTSNPN and CDR2 SVGIG (reference sequence).

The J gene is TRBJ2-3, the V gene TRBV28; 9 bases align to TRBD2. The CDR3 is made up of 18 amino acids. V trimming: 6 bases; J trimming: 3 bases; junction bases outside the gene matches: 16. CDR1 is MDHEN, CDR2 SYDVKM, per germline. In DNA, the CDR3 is TGTGCCAGCAGGGGAGCTAGCGGGGAGATAAAAAGGACAGATACGCAGTATTTT. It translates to CASRGASGEIKRTDTQYF.

The CDR3 loop reads CASRHQSASGRNLQETQYF. CDR3 sequence (DNA): TGTGCCAGCAGGCACCAGTCTGCTAGCGGGAGGAACCTCCAAGAGACCCAGTACTTC. The V and J genes are TRBV6-2 or TRBV6-3 and TRBJ2-5; 11 nucleotides line up with TRBD2. The CDR3 is 19 residues long. Germline CDR1 reads MNHEY; CDR2 reads SVGEGT. The V and J ends lost 6 bases and 1 base, in that order; junction bases with no gene match: 16.

CDR3 loop: CSAGTVAYGYTF. CDR3 DNA sequence: TGCAGTGCAGGGACAGTAGCCTATGGCTACACCTTC. J is TRBJ1-2 and V is TRBV20-1, with TRBD1 identical over 7 bases. Germline V gene sequence: CDR1 DFQATT, CDR2 SNEGSKA (reference sequence). V was clipped by 6 bases and J by 4 bases; unmatched bases: 5. The CDR3 runs 12 residues.

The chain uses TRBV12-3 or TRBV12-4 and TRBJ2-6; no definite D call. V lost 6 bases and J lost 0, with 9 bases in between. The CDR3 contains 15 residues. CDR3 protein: CASSPLGSGANVLTF. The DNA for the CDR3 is TGTGCCAGCAGCCCCCTTGGCTCTGGGGCCAACGTCCTGACTTTC.

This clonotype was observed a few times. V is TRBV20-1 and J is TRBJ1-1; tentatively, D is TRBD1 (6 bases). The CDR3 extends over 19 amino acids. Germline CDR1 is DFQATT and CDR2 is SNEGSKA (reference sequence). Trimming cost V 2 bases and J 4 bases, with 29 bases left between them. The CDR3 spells CSARRGERMGRKDGTEAFF. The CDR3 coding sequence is TGCAGTGCTAGAAGGGGGGAGAGGATGGGCCGTAAGGATGGCACTGAAGCTTTCTTT.

The CDR3 nucleotides read TGCGCCAGCAGCTTGGTAAAGTCGGACAACGTCGTCTATGGCTACACCTTC. Protein sequence: CASSLVKSDNVVYGYTF. The chain is built from TRBV5-1 and TRBJ1-2, with D perhaps matching TRBD1 (5 bases). The germline V gene encodes CDR1 SGHRS and CDR2 YFSETQ. The germline V and J ends were trimmed by 0 bases and 4 bases, with 19 bases remaining between them. The CDR3 is 17 residues long.

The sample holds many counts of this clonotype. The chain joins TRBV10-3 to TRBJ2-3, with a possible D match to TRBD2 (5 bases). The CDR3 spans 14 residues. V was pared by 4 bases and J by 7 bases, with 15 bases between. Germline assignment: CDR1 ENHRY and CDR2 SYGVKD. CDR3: CAISGQASSHTQYF. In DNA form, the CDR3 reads TGTGCCATCAGTGGCCAAGCTAGCAGCCATACGCAGTATTTT.

Written as DNA, the CDR3 is TGTGCCAGCAGCCAGCCGGGACAAACTAACACAGATACGCAGTATTTT. Its protein product is CASSQPGQTNTDTQYF. This chain links TRBV7-9 with TRBJ2-3; D might be TRBD1 (6 bases). Germline V CDR1 and CDR2: SEHNR, FQNEAQ (reference sequence). Trimming shortened V by 5 bases and J by 2 bases, and 17 bases separated the two germline ends. CDR3 length: 16 residues. The entire variable domain, with the rest obtained from reference TRBV7-9 and TRBJ2-3, is as follows: DTGVSQNPRHKITKRGQNVTFRCDPISEHNRLYWYRQTLGQGPEFLTYFQNEAQLEKSRLLSDRFSAERPKGSFSTLEIQRTEQGDSAMYLCASSQPGQTNTDTQYFGPGTRLTVL.

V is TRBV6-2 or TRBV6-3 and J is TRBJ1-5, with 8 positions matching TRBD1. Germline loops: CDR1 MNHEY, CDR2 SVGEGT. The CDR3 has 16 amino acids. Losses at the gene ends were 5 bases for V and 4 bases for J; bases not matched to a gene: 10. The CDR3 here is CASSLEGTGVNQPQHF. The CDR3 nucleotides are TGTGCCAGCAGTCTTGAGGGGACAGGAGTGAATCAGCCCCAGCATTTT.